This TCR beta chain came from a study of blood T cell repertoires in COVID-19. Turning to the study itself: Collection of acute and convalescent COVID-19 samples took place in the United States, Italy and Spain. T cells, B-cell-depleted T cells, or PBMCs supplied cDNA or gDNA.

This CDR3 has 16 amino acids. In germline, CDR1 is LGHNA, CDR2 YNFKEQ. V was clipped by 5 bases and J by 3 bases; unmatched bases: 8. Authors' analysis steps: Nucleated cell counts were estimated from reference gene primer amplification. Generated by immunoSEQ multiplex PCR, the TCRdb table keeps only in-frame clones and is missing some. V, J and clone size reflect that table, while D and trimming were determined from the DNA. The sample lists 450,000 to 500,000 clones; 70% to 90% were seen once. This sequence joins TRBV4-2 and TRBJ2-3, with 10 bases fitting TRBD2. Source material: peripheral blood. The TCR sequence derives from a human donor in a cohort sampled during active COVID-19. CDR3 sequence reads: CASSYNPTSGTDTQYF. Written as DNA, the CDR3 is TGTGCCAGCAGCTACAACCCGACTAGCGGGACAGATACGCAGTATTTT.